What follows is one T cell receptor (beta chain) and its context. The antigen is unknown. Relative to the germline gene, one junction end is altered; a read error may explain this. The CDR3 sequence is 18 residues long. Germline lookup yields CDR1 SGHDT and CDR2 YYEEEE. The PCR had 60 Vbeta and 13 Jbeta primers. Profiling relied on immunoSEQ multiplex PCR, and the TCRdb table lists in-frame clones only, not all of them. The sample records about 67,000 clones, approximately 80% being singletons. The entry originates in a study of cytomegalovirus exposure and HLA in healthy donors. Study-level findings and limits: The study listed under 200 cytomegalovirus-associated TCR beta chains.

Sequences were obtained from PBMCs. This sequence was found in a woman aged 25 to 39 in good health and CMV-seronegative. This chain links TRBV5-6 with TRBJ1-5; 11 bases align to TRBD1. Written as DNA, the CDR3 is TGTGCCAGCAGCTACAGACGTGGATGGACAGGGGGCAAACAGCCCCAGCATTTT. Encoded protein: CASSYRRGWTGGKQPQHF.